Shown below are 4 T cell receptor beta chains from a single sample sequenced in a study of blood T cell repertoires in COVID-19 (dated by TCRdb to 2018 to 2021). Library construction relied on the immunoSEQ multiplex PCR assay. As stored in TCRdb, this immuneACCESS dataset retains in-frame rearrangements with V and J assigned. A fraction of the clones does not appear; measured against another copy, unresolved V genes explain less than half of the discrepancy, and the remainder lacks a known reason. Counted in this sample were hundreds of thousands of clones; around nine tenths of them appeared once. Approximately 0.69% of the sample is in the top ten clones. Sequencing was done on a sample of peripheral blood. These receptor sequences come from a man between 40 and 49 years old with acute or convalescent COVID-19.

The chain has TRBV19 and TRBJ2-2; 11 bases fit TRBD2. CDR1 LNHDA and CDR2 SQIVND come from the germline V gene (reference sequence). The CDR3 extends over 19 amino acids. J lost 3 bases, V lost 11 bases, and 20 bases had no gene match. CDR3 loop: CAQNYLGLAEYPDTGELFF. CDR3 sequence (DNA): TGTGCCCAGAATTACCTGGGACTAGCGGAATATCCGGACACCGGGGAGCTGTTTTTT.

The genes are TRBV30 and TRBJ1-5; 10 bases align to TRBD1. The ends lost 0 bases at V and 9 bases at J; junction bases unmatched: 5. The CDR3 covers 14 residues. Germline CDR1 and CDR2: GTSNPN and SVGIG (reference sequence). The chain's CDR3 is CAWSVGQGVTPQHF. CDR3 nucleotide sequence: TGTGCCTGGAGTGTAGGACAGGGGGTGACGCCCCAGCATTTT.

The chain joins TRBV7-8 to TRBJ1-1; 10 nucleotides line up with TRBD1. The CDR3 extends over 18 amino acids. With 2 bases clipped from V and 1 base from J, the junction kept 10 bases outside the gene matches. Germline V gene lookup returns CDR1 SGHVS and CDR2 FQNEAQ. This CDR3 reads CASSLRTTGGAENTEAFF. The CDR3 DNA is TGTGCCAGCAGCTTACGGACGACAGGGGGCGCGGAGAACACTGAAGCTTTCTTT.

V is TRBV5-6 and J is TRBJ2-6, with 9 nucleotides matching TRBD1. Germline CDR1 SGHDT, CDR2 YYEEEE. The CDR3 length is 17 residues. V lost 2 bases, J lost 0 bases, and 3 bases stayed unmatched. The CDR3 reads CASSFGDRVSGANVLTF. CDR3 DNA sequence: TGTGCCAGCAGCTTTGGGGACAGGGTCTCTGGGGCCAACGTCCTGACTTTC. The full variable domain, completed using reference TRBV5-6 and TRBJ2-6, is DAGVTQSPTHLIKTRGQQVTLRCSPKSGHDTVSWYQQALGQGPQFIFQYYEEEERQRGNFPDRFSGHQFPNYSSELNVNALLLGDSALYLCASSFGDRVSGANVLTFGAGSRLTVL.